This TCR beta chain was obtained from a study of Tregs in tolerant kidney transplant recipients. As for the study in general: The nonmyeloablative bone marrow transplants came from related graft donors, with transient mixed chimerism. Study-level points and caveats: Biological reproducibility was not directly addressed in this study. Antigen-driven expansion was suggested because donor-specific Tregs expanded more than all Tregs in tolerant patients.

As regards this clone: Its antigen is still unknown.

The protocol was immunoSEQ multiplex PCR, while the TCRdb copy is restricted to in-frame clones and leaves out a portion. The data show about 100,000 clones, 90% seen once. This CDR3 is 15 amino acids long. Trimming took off 0 bases at V and 1 base at J, with 8 bases between the two ends. Per the germline V gene, CDR1 is KGHSH and CDR2 is LQKENI. This sequence originates from a human donor who received a combined kidney and bone marrow transplant. Here the sequenced sample was CD4+ T cells from blood, taken before the transplant. The chain couples TRBV18 to TRBJ2-3, with D unclear. In DNA form, the CDR3 reads TGTGCCAGCTCACCACCGGAGATAGGCACAGATACGCAGTATTTT. It is translated as CASSPPEIGTDTQYF.